These T cell receptor beta chains were read from a single sample in a study of T cell responses to AZD1222 COVID-19 vaccine. Clones were read by immunoSEQ multiplex PCR, and TCRdb kept only the in-frame ones, dropping some. Of around 140,000 clones listed, 80% to 95% are singletons. The sequencing used peripheral blood, collected 28 days after the second AZD1222 dose. These receptors all come from an adult who received the AZD1222 COVID-19 vaccine. The conserved cysteine and the conserved F or W are not part of the CDR3 here. Each record gives: V gene, J gene, CDR3 protein.

TRBV4-3	TRBJ2-7	ASSQGAGRSYEQY
TRBV29-1	TRBJ1-2	SVGLGNYGYT
TRBV24-1	TRBJ1-2	ATSAGGLFLDQGHGYT
TRBV23-1	TRBJ1-1	ASSGRGGNTEAF
TRBV19	TRBJ2-7	ASSRQSAPYEQY
TRBV4-2	TRBJ2-3	ASSHPSGVGGDTQY
TRBV11-3	TRBJ2-1	ASSLRGAYNEQF
TRBV7-9	TRBJ2-3	ASSFRDSETDTQY
TRBV3-1/TRBV3-2	TRBJ2-1	ASSLELSSYNEQF
TRBV27	TRBJ1-1	ASSFGKNTEAF
TRBV6-2/TRBV6-3	TRBJ2-1	ASSYRTSGRAKF
TRBV5-1	TRBJ2-3	ASTQGGYTDTQY
TRBV5-4	TRBJ2-2	ASSFGAAMNTGELF
TRBV6-2/TRBV6-3	TRBJ2-1	ASSAYPRREQF
TRBV29-1	TRBJ1-2	SVGRDQNYGYT
TRBV10-3	TRBJ1-2	AISPGTRGYT
TRBV7-8	TRBJ1-1	ASSLRGGEAF